The 29 T cell receptor beta chains below were found in one sample sequenced in a study of cytomegalovirus exposure and HLA in healthy donors. The PCR ran on 60 Vbeta and 13 Jbeta primers. Measured with immunoSEQ multiplex PCR; TCRdb has only the in-frame clones, and not every one. This sample carries about 190,000 clones, more than 75% of them seen once, and the ten largest clones take roughly 14%. Sequenced material: PBMCs. The source is a woman in her twenties or thirties in good health and CMV-seropositive.

This sequence joins TRBV4-1 and TRBJ2-1; perhaps TRBD2 as D (7 bases). Per germline, CDR1 MGHRA and CDR2 YSYEKL. The CDR3 contains 16 residues. The germline V and J ends were trimmed by 4 bases and 0 bases, with 13 bases remaining between them. CDR3 region: CASSPGRGSSYNEQFF. CDR3 bases: TGCGCCAGCAGCCCTGGGAGGGGGAGCTCCTACAATGAGCAGTTCTTC.

The chain is built from TRBV19 and TRBJ1-5; D gene ambiguous. The CDR3 is made up of 15 amino acids. Trimming left V 0 bases short and J 3 bases short, with 9 bases between. CDR1 LNHDA and CDR2 SQIVND come from the germline V gene (reference sequence). DNA of the CDR3: TGTGCCAGTAGTATAGAGTGGGAGGACAATCAGCCCCAGCATTTT. Encoded protein: CASSIEWEDNQPQHF.

The genes are TRBV4-1 and TRBJ1-1, with a possible D match to TRBD1 (5 bases). CDR1 and CDR2 from the germline V gene are MGHRA and YSYEKL. The V end was cut by 1 base, the J end by 4 bases, with 19 bases between. The CDR3 covers 17 residues. The CDR3 region has the DNA TGCGCCAGCAGCCAAGCTGGGGCTCCCAGGAAATCCACTGAAGCTTTCTTT. Protein: CASSQAGAPRKSTEAFF.

The chain employs TRBV11-2 and TRBJ2-7; TRBD1 might be the D (6 bases). Trimming shortened V by 3 bases and J by 3 bases, and 9 bases separated the two germline ends. This CDR3 has 13 residues. Germline lookup yields CDR1 SGHAT and CDR2 FQNNGV. CDR3 region: CASSFDRHYEQYF. In DNA form, the CDR3 reads TGTGCCAGCAGCTTTGACAGGCACTACGAGCAGTACTTC.

The chain carries TRBV4-1 and TRBJ2-5, with D possibly matching TRBD1 (6 bases). Germline values: CDR1 MGHRA, CDR2 YSYEKL. The germline V and J ends were trimmed by 4 bases and 5 bases, with 17 bases remaining between them. The CDR3 is made up of 15 amino acids. CDR3 sequence reads: CASSPDQIDRETQYF. The CDR3 coding sequence is TGCGCCAGCAGCCCTGATCAGATAGACAGGGAGACCCAGTACTTC.

The CDR3 here is CASSPELGRQGNTGELFF. The DNA for the CDR3 is TGTGCCAGCAGCCCGGAGTTAGGAAGGCAGGGGAACACCGGGGAGCTGTTTTTT. The chain joins TRBV5-5 to TRBJ2-2; possible D gene TRBD1, 5 bases. Trimming left V 4 bases short and J 1 base short, with 20 bases between. The germline gives CDR1 SGHKS, CDR2 YYEKEE (reference sequence). The CDR3 extends over 18 amino acids.

The chain employs TRBV5-6 and TRBJ2-1, with 11 nucleotides matching TRBD2. J gave up 9 bases and V 4 bases, and 9 bases lay outside the gene matches. The length of the CDR3 is 15 residues. Germline-derived CDR1 and CDR2 are SGHDT and YYEEEE. CDR3 loop: CASSQLAGEVGEQFF. CDR3 bases: TGTGCCAGCAGCCAACTAGCGGGGGAGGTGGGTGAGCAGTTCTTC.

The rearrangement joins TRBV5-1 to TRBJ2-7; the match to TRBD1 covers 7 bases. Germline V CDR1 and CDR2: SGHRS, YFSETQ. V trimming: 4 bases; J trimming: 2 bases; junction bases outside the gene matches: 15. The CDR3 has 17 amino acids. In nucleotides, the CDR3 is TGCGCCAGCAGCCCGTTGTCGACAGGGATTGATCCCTACGAGCAGTACTTC. Translating it yields CASSPLSTGIDPYEQYF.

DNA for the CDR3: TGTGCCAGCAGTACCACTAGAGAAGGGATTGAGCAGTTCTTC. It translates to CASSTTREGIEQFF. This sequence joins TRBV28 and TRBJ2-1, with D possibly TRBD2 on 5 matching bases. The germline V gene has CDR1 MDHEN and CDR2 SYDVKM. The CDR3 contains 14 residues. The V gene lost 5 bases and the J gene lost 9 bases, with 17 bases spanning the gap.

This clone was seen a few times. This sequence joins TRBV10-3 and TRBJ2-1, with D unresolved. The V and J ends lost 2 bases and 5 bases respectively, with 7 bases between them. The CDR3 length is 13 residues. The germline V gene has CDR1 ENHRY and CDR2 SYGVKD. The CDR3 DNA sequence: TGTGCCATCAGTGAGCTCCGGGACAATGAGCAGTTCTTC. This encodes CAISELRDNEQFF.

In the case of this clone: A junction end diverges from the germline sequence, so it may reflect a read error. V gene TRBV7-9 combines with J gene TRBJ2-7; unclear D gene. Germline CDR1 is SEHNR and CDR2 is FQNEAQ (reference sequence). This CDR3 has 9 amino acids. The CDR3 coding sequence is TGTTCCACCAACTACCCCCCCAGCTTC. Translated: CSTNYPPSF.

The chain joins TRBV7-2 to TRBJ1-1; a possible D gene is TRBD1 (5 bases). Germline loops: CDR1 SGHTA, CDR2 FQGNSA. The germline V and J ends were trimmed by 4 bases and 4 bases, with 16 bases remaining between them. The CDR3 has 15 amino acids. The CDR3 spells CASSSLGGWVTEAFF. For the CDR3, the DNA is TGTGCCAGCAGCTCCCTTGGGGGGTGGGTCACTGAAGCTTTCTTT.

The V call is TRBV7-8, the J call TRBJ1-5; 8 bases fit TRBD1. In germline, CDR1 is SGHVS, CDR2 FQNEAQ. The ends lost 5 bases at V and 0 bases at J; junction bases unmatched: 6. The CDR3 runs to 16 residues. The DNA for the CDR3 is TGTGCCAGCAGCGTACAGGGGGGGTATAGCAATCAGCCCCAGCATTTT. Its protein product is CASSVQGGYSNQPQHF.

V gene TRBV9 combines with J gene TRBJ2-2, with D maybe TRBD2 (5 bases). Looked up from germline, CDR1 is SGDLS and CDR2 is YYNGEE. V was shortened by 4 bases and J by 0 bases, with 10 bases between the two germline ends. The CDR3 loop spans 15 amino acids. The CDR3 protein is CASSPGIANTGELFF. CDR3 in DNA: TGTGCCAGCAGCCCGGGAATCGCGAACACCGGGGAGCTGTTTTTT.

This clone was observed a few times. The rearrangement uses TRBV19 and TRBJ1-1; possibly TRBD1 for D (5 bases). Trimming took 2 bases from V and 6 from J, leaving 10 bases between them. Germline V gene lookup returns CDR1 LNHDA and CDR2 SQIVND (reference sequence). The CDR3 totals 13 residues. The chain's CDR3 is CASSIWRDAEAFF. CDR3 sequence (DNA): TGTGCCAGTAGTATATGGAGGGACGCTGAAGCTTTCTTT.

This chain's CDR3 is CASSQGTSGYYNEQFF. In DNA, the CDR3 is TGCGCCAGCAGCCAAGGGACTAGCGGGTACTACAATGAGCAGTTCTTC. The genes are TRBV4-3 and TRBJ2-1; 11 bases agree with TRBD2. The CDR3 spans 16 residues. Losses at the gene ends were 1 base for V and 3 bases for J; bases not matched to a gene: 2. In germline, CDR1 is LGHNA, CDR2 YSLEER.

The CDR3 loop is CAWSFDSTTEAFF. As DNA, the CDR3 is TGTGCCTGGAGTTTCGACAGTACCACTGAAGCTTTCTTT. V and J are TRBV30 and TRBJ1-1; TRBD1 is a possible D gene (5 bases). Germline CDR1 and CDR2: GTSNPN and SVGIG (reference sequence). The ends were cut back, 2 bases at V and 4 bases at J, with 11 bases in the middle. This CDR3 spans 13 amino acids.

The CDR3 region has the DNA TGTGCCAGCAGCTTGAACTCGGGACTAGCGGGGTTTAGCACATCCTACGAGCAGTACTTC. It translates to CASSLNSGLAGFSTSYEQYF. The V call is TRBV12-1, the J call TRBJ2-7; TRBD2, the table's D call, lacks a check against the DNA. TRBV12-1 is classified as a pseudogene. The CDR3 contains 20 residues.

The rearrangement links TRBV5-1 to TRBJ1-5; no clear D gene. Germline CDR1 reads SGHRS; CDR2 reads YFSETQ. With 0 bases removed from V and 9 bases from J, the gap between germline ends came to 7 bases. This CDR3 comprises 12 residues. The CDR3 protein is CASSLDGRPQHF. The CDR3 DNA sequence: TGCGCCAGCAGCTTGGATGGCCGGCCCCAGCATTTT.

V gene TRBV5-6 combines with J gene TRBJ1-1, with TRBD1 identical over 7 bases. The CDR3 totals 14 residues. Germline V gene lookup returns CDR1 SGHDT and CDR2 YYEEEE. Trimming at V came to 0 bases and at J to 4 bases, leaving 3 bases not matched to a gene. CDR3 coding DNA: TGTGCCAGCAGCTTGGGACAGGGCTTCACTGAAGCTTTCTTT. It encodes CASSLGQGFTEAFF.

The chain employs TRBV7-6 and TRBJ2-2; D gene uncertain. Germline V gene data show CDR1 as SGHVS and CDR2 as FNYEAQ. The CDR3 consists of 20 residues. The ends were cut back, 1 base at V and 1 base at J, with 22 bases in the middle. CDR3 sequence (DNA): TGTGCCAGCAGCTTAGTTACTTCTCCACAGTTTTCAAGGAACACCGGGGAGCTGTTTTTT. Protein product: CASSLVTSPQFSRNTGELFF.

The rearrangement links TRBV2 to TRBJ1-2, with 7 bases identical to TRBD1. Germline V gene data show CDR1 as SNHLY and CDR2 as FYNNEI. Germline trimming cut 10 bases from V and 0 bases from J; bases unmatched to any gene: 14. The CDR3 loop spans 16 amino acids. CDR3 residues: CATTRDSTFSNYGYTF. The DNA of the CDR3 is TGTGCCACTACTAGGGACAGCACATTCTCTAACTATGGCTACACCTTC.

This clone has a handful of counts. The chain recombines TRBV7-9 with TRBJ2-2, with 10 bases lining up with TRBD2. CDR1 is SEHNR and CDR2 is FQNEAQ in the germline V gene (reference sequence). V was clipped by 3 bases and J by 5 bases; unmatched bases: 12. The CDR3 length is 18 residues. CDR3 residues: CASSFPHQSSGSTGELFF. The CDR3, as DNA: TGTGCCAGCAGCTTTCCCCATCAATCTAGCGGGAGTACCGGGGAGCTGTTTTTT.

The CDR3 bases are TGTGCCAGCGGGACACCTGGGTGGCAGCCCCAGCATTTT. This gives the protein CASGTPGWQPQHF. The V call is TRBV27, the J call TRBJ1-5, with a tentative D call TRBD1 (6 bases). CDR1 is MNHEY, CDR2 SMNVEV, per germline (reference sequence). V was shortened by 8 bases and J by 7 bases, with 15 bases between the two germline ends. The CDR3 spans 13 residues.

The chain is built from TRBV7-2 and TRBJ2-5, with 9 bases lining up with TRBD1. The CDR3 runs 16 residues. Unmatched junction bases numbered 12, after V lost 6 bases and J lost 4 bases. The germline gives CDR1 SGHTA, CDR2 FQGNSA. The CDR3: CASSSGTGRHTETQYF. The CDR3 bases are TGTGCCAGCAGTTCCGGGACAGGGAGACACACAGAGACCCAGTACTTC.

With respect to this clone: A read error may produce the germline difference seen at one junction end. The CDR3 here is CASSGGTGPPEQHF. For the CDR3, the DNA is TGTGCCAGCAGTGGGGGGACAGGTCCGCCTGAGCAGCACTTC. The chain recombines TRBV2 with TRBJ2-7; 8 bases align to TRBD1. CDR1 and CDR2 (germline): SNHLY, FYNNEI. CDR3 length: 14 amino acids.

The rearrangement links TRBV27 to TRBJ1-5; D is ambiguous. The V end lost 3 bases, the J end lost 2 bases, and 14 bases lay between the germline ends. Germline loops: CDR1 MNHEY, CDR2 SMNVEV (reference sequence). CDR3 length: 16 residues. DNA for the CDR3: TGTGCCAGCAGTTTGAGGTCGGGTATTGGCAATCAGCCCCAGCATTTT. Its translation: CASSLRSGIGNQPQHF.

This chain links TRBV5-1 with TRBJ1-1, with D unresolved. Germline-derived CDR1 and CDR2 are SGHRS and YFSETQ. The V and J ends lost 0 bases and 4 bases respectively, with 7 bases between them. The CDR3 loop spans 13 amino acids. The CDR3, as DNA: TGCGCCAGCAGCTTGGGGGGAGTCACTGAAGCTTTCTTT. Protein: CASSLGGVTEAFF. Complete variable domain (other parts from reference TRBV5-1 and TRBJ1-1): KAGVTQTPRYLIKTRGQQVTLSCSPISGHRSVSWYQQTPGQGLQFLFEYFSETQRNKGNFPGRFSGRQFSNSRSEMNVSTLELGDSALYLCASSLGGVTEAFFGQGTRLTVV.

V is TRBV27 and J is TRBJ1-5; a possible D gene is TRBD1 (5 bases). Trimming cost V 2 bases and J 9 bases, with 11 bases left between them. The CDR3 has 13 residues. CDR1 and CDR2 (germline): MNHEY, SMNVEV (reference sequence). CDR3 loop: CASSLAGPGPQHF. The DNA for the CDR3 is TGTGCCAGCAGTTTAGCGGGGCCGGGGCCCCAGCATTTT.